The source of this T cell receptor (beta chain) is a study of cytomegalovirus exposure and HLA in healthy donors. Overall study: An earlier analysis identified some 110 million unique TCR beta sequences in about 190 million T cells.

Study-wide results and limits: In all likelihood, a cluster of highly shared sequence variants was a sequencing artifact.

About this clone itself: Antigen unknown.

Trimming took 3 bases from V and 0 from J; bases not matched to a gene: 6. This CDR3 has 16 residues. CDR1 and CDR2 (germline): MDHEN, SYDVKM. PCR primers comprised 60 Vbeta and 13 Jbeta primers. Generated by immunoSEQ multiplex PCR, the TCRdb table keeps only in-frame clones and is missing some. The sample contains 57,000 or so clones, more than 70% of which appear only once. The chain couples TRBV28 to TRBJ2-7; 9 nucleotides align to TRBD2. The receptor's source is a man aged 45 to 65 in good health and CMV-seropositive. The sequenced sample was PBMCs. The CDR3 DNA reads TGTGCCAGCAGTTTTTCGCTAGCGGGACTCTCCTACGAGCAGTACTTC. As protein: CASSFSLAGLSYEQYF.